These T cell receptor beta chains were read from a single sample in a study of beta chain features in type 1 diabetes. TCRdb's table, derived via immunoSEQ multiplex PCR, lists solely in-frame clones and lacks some. The data show approximately 170,000 clones, approximately 9.1% seen once. The material sequenced was central memory CD4+ T cells from blood. These receptors were obtained from a woman between 18 and 30 years old in good health. Both conserved end residues are part of each CDR3. A D gene is named only where the DNA matches it firmly. Clone size appears in some rows only: once, few, many, or a class for an expanded clone.

d_call j_call v_call clone_size cdr3_aa cdr3_nt
. TRBJ2-5 TRBV7-8 . CASSLVGVQETQYF TGTGCCAGCAGCTTAGTCGGGGTTCAAGAGACCCAGTACTTC
. TRBJ2-2 TRBV7-9 few CASSSGDRGTGELFF TGTGCCAGCAGCTCAGGGGATCGGGGAACCGGGGAGCTGTTTTTT
. TRBJ2-7 TRBV5-4 . CASSFAGSTYEQYF TGTGCCAGCAGCTTCGCCGGGAGCACCTACGAGCAGTACTTC
. TRBJ1-6 TRBV7-2 . CASSSLPGVDSPLHF TGTGCCAGCAGCTCCCTTCCGGGGGTAGATTCACCCCTCCACTTT
. TRBJ2-3 TRBV4-2 few CASSQLASRTDTQYF TGTGCCAGCAGCCAATTGGCCTCCCGCACAGATACGCAGTATTTT
. TRBJ2-4 TRBV13 . CASSLDRNIQYF TGTGCCAGCAGCTTAGACAGAAACATTCAGTACTTC
. TRBJ1-4 TRBV9 many CASSVSGTNREKLFF TGTGCCAGCAGCGTATCGGGGACAAACCGAGAAAAACTGTTTTTT
TRBD2 TRBJ2-7 TRBV7-6 few CASSQGLAGAEQYF TGTGCCAGCAGCCAGGGACTAGCGGGAGCCGAGCAGTACTTC
TRBD2 TRBJ2-1 TRBV25-1 few CASSVAGDYNEQFF TGTGCCAGCAGCGTAGCGGGGGACTACAATGAGCAGTTCTTC
TRBD2 TRBJ2-7 TRBV7-3 few CASSAGLATDEQYF TGTGCCAGCAGCGCGGGACTAGCGACTGACGAGCAGTACTTC
TRBD1 TRBJ1-4 TRBV19 few CASNDRGDEKLFF TGTGCCAGTAACGACAGGGGCGATGAAAAACTGTTTTTT
. TRBJ2-5 TRBV2 few CASRGGETQYF TGTGCCAGCAGGGGGGGAGAGACCCAGTACTTC
TRBD1 TRBJ2-4 TRBV2 few CASSSPGDRRGIQYF TGTGCCAGCAGTTCCCCGGGGGACAGGAGGGGCATTCAGTACTTC
. TRBJ2-6 TRBV30 few CAWSFVGLRTGANVLTF TGTGCCTGGAGTTTTGTGGGACTTAGGACTGGGGCCAACGTCCTGACTTTC
. TRBJ1-2 TRBV20-1 few CSAGQGGGYTF TGCAGTGCTGGCCAGGGTGGTGGCTACACCTTC
. TRBJ1-1 TRBV30 few CASSSTGHTEAFF TGTGCCTCTTCCTCGACAGGTCACACTGAAGCTTTCTTT
. TRBJ1-2 TRBV12-5 few CASGSDGAKRGGYTF TGTGCTAGTGGTTCTGACGGTGCTAAGAGAGGTGGCTACACCTTC
TRBD1 TRBJ2-7 TRBV29-1 . CSAGQGGEQYF TGCAGCGCTGGACAGGGAGGCGAGCAGTACTTC
. TRBJ2-2 TRBV11-2 . CASSSGTNTGELFF TGTGCCAGCAGCTCCGGGACAAACACCGGGGAGCTGTTTTTT
. TRBJ2-7 TRBV18 . CASSPLTGEGEQYF TGTGCCAGCTCACCACTGACAGGTGAAGGCGAGCAGTACTTC
TRBD1 TRBJ2-7 TRBV6-6 few CASSGQGVSSYEQYF TGTGCCAGCAGCGGACAGGGGGTTAGCTCCTACGAGCAGTACTTC
TRBD1 TRBJ2-3 TRBV18 few CASSPGQPTDTQYF TGTGCCAGCTCTCCGGGACAGCCTACAGATACGCAGTATTTT
. TRBJ1-2 TRBV6-5 . CASSPPGGYGYTF TGTGCCAGCAGCCCCCCTGGGGGGTATGGCTACACCTTC
TRBD2 TRBJ2-1 TRBV7-9 few CASSLVGGSLYNEQFF TGTGCCAGCAGCTTAGTCGGGGGGTCACTATACAATGAGCAGTTCTTC
. TRBJ2-5 TRBV4-2 few CASSQEAETQYF TGTGCCAGCAGCCAAGAGGCAGAGACCCAGTACTTC
TRBD1 TRBJ1-2 TRBV6-5 few CASSIGQANYGYTF TGTGCCAGCAGTATAGGACAGGCCAACTATGGCTACACCTTC
TRBD1 TRBJ1-5 TRBV11-2 few CASSPPGTGENQPQHF TGTGCCAGCAGCCCACCCGGGACAGGGGAAAATCAGCCCCAGCATTTT
. TRBJ2-5 TRBV6-6 . CASSTIRRETQYF TGTGCCAGCAGCACCATTAGGAGAGAGACCCAGTACTTC
TRBD2 TRBJ2-1 TRBV11-2 few CASRSGLAGREQFF TGTGCCAGCCGCTCGGGACTAGCGGGTCGCGAGCAGTTCTTC
. TRBJ1-1 TRBV29-1 few CSVQMNTEAFF TGCAGCGTTCAGATGAACACTGAAGCTTTCTTT
TRBD2 TRBJ2-4 TRBV7-8 many CASSPREVAKNIQYF TGTGCCAGCAGCCCCCGGGAGGTAGCCAAAAACATTCAGTACTTC
. TRBJ2-3 TRBV6-6 many CASRGTGTDTQYF TGTGCCAGCAGGGGCACCGGCACAGATACGCAGTATTTT
. TRBJ2-3 TRBV5-1 . CASSLEQITDTQYF TGCGCCAGCAGCTTGGAACAAATTACAGATACGCAGTATTTT
TRBD1 TRBJ1-2 TRBV7-2 . CASSQGQGDGYTF TGTGCCAGCAGTCAGGGACAGGGTGATGGCTACACCTTC
. TRBJ1-1 TRBV5-4 many CASRFAGGANTEAFF TGTGCCAGCAGATTTGCTGGGGGCGCGAACACTGAAGCTTTCTTT
TRBD2 TRBJ2-5 TRBV14 few CASSQALAGGETQYF TGTGCCAGCAGCCAAGCGCTAGCGGGAGGAGAGACCCAGTACTTC
. TRBJ2-1 TRBV7-2 many CASSRVPGEQFF TGTGCCAGCAGCCGGGTACCGGGTGAGCAGTTCTTC
TRBD2 TRBJ2-5 TRBV7-3 . CASSLRWGGQETQYF TGTGCCAGCAGCTTAAGGTGGGGGGGACAAGAGACCCAGTACTTC
. TRBJ2-7 TRBV5-1 . CASSLPAYEQYF TGCGCCAGCAGCTTGCCAGCCTACGAGCAGTACTTC
TRBD1 TRBJ1-2 TRBV6-4 few CASSPEMGQGAWGYTF TGTGCCAGCAGTCCGGAAATGGGTCAGGGGGCATGGGGCTACACCTTC